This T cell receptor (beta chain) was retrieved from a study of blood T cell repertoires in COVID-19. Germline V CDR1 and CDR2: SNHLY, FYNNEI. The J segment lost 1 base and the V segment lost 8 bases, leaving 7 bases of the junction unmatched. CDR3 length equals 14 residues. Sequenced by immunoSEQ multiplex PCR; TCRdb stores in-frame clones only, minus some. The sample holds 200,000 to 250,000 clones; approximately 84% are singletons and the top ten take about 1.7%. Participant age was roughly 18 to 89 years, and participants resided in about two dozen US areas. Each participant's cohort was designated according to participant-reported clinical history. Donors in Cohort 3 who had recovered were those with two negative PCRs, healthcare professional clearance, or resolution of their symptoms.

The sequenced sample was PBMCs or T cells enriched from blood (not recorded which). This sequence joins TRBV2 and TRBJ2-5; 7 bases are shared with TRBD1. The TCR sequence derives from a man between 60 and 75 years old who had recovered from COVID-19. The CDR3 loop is CASCPQGSQETQYF. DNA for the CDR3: TGTGCCAGCTGCCCACAGGGGAGCCAAGAGACCCAGTACTTC.